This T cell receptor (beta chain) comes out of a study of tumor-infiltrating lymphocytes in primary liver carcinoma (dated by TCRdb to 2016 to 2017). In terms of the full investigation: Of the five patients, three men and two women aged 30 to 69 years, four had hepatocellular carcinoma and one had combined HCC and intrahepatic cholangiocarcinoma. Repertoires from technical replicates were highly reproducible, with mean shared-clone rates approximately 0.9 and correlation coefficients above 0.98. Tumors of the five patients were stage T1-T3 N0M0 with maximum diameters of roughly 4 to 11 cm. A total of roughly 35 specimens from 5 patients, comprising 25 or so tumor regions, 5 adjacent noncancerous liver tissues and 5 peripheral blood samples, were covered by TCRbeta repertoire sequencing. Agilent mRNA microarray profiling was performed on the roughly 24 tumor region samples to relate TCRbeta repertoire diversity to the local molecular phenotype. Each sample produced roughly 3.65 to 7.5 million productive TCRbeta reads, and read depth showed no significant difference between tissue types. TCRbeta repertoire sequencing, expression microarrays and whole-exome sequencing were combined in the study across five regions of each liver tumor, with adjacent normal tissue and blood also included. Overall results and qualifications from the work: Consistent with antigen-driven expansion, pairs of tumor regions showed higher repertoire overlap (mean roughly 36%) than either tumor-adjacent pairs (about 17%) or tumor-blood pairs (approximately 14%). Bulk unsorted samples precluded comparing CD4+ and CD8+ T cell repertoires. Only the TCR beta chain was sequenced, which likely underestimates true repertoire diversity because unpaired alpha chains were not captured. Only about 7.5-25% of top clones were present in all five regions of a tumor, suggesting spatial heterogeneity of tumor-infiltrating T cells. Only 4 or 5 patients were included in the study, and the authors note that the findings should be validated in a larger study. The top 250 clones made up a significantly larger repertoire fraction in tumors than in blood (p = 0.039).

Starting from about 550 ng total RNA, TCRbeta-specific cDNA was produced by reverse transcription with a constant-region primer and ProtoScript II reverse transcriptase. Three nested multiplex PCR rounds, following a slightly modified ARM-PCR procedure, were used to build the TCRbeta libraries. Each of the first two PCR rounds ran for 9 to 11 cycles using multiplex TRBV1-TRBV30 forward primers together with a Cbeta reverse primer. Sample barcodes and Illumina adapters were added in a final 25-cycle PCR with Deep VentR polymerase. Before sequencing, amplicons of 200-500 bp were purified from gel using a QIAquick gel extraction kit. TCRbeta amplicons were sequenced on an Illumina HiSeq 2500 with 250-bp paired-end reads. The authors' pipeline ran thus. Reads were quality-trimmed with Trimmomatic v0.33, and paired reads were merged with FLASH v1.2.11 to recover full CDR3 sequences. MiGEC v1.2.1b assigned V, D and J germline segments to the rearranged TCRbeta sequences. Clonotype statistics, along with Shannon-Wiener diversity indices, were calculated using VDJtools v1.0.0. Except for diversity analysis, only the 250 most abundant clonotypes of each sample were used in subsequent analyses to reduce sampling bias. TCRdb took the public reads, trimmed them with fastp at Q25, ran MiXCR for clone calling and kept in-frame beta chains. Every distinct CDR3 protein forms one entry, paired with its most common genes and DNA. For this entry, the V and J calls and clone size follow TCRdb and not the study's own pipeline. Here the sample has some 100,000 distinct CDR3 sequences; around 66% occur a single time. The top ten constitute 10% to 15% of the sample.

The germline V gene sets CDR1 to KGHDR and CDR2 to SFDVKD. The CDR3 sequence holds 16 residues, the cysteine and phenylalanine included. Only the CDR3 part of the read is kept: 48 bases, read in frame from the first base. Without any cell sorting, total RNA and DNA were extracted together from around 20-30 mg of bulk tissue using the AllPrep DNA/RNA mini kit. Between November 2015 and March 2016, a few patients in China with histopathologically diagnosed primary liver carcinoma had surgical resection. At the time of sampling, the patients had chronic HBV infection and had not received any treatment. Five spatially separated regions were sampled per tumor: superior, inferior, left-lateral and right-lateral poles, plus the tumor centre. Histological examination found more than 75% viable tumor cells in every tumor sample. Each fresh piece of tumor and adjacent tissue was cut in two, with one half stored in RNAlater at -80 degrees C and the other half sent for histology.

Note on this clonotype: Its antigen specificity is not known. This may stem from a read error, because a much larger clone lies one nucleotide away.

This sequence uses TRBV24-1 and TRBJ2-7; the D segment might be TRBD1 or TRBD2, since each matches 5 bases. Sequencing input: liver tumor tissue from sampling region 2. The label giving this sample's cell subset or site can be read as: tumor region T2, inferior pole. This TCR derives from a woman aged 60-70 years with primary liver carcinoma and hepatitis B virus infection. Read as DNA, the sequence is TGTGTCACCAGTGGCCCGGGGCATTACCCAATCTACGAGCAGTACTTC. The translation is CVTSGPGHYPIYEQYF.